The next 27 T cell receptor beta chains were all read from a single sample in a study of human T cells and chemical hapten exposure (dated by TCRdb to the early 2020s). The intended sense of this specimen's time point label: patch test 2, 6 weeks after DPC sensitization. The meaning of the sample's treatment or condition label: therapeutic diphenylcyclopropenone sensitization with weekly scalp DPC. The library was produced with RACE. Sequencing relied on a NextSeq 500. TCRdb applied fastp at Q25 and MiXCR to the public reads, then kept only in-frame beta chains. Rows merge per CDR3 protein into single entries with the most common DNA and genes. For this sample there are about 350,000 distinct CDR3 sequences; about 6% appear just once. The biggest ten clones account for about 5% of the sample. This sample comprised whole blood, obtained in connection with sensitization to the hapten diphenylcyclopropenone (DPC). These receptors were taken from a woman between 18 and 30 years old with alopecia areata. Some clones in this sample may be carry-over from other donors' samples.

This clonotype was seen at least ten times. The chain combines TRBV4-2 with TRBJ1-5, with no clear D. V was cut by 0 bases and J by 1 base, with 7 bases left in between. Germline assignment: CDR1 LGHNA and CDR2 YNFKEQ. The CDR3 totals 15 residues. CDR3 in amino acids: CASSQDDGSNQPQHF. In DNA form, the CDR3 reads TGTGCCAGCAGCCAAGACGACGGCAGCAATCAGCCCCAGCATTTT.

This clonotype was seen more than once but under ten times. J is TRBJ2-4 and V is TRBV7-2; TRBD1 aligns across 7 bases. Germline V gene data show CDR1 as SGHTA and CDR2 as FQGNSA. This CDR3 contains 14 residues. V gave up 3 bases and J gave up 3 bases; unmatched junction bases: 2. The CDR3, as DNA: TGTGCCAGCAGCTTGGGGACAGTCAAAAACATTCAGTACTTC. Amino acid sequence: CASSLGTVKNIQYF.

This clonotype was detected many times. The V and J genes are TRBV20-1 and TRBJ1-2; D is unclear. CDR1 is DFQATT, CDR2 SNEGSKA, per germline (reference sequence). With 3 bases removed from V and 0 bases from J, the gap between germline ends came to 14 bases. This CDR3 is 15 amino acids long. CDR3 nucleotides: TGCAGTGCTAGCGACCACTCCCGCTCTAACTATGGCTACACCTTC. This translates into CSASDHSRSNYGYTF.

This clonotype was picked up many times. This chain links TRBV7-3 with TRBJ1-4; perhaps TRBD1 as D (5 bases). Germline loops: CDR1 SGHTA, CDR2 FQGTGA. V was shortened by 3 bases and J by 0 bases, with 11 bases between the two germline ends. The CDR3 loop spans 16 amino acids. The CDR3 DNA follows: TGTGCCAGCAGCTTGGGGACGGTCCCAACTAATGAAAAACTGTTTTTT. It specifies CASSLGTVPTNEKLFF.

CDR3 in amino acids: CASSTAQGHSYEQYF. CDR3 nucleotides: TGTGCCAGCAGTACTGCACAGGGGCACTCCTACGAGCAGTACTTC. The V gene is TRBV28, the J gene TRBJ2-7; 7 bases line up with TRBD1. The germline gives CDR1 MDHEN, CDR2 SYDVKM. V lost 5 bases to trimming and J lost 0 bases; unmatched junction nucleotides: 7. The CDR3 contains 15 residues. The variable domain in full, with the rest retrieved from reference TRBV28 and TRBJ2-7, is DVKVTQSSRYLVKRTGEKVFLECVQDMDHENMFWYRQDPGLGLRLIYFSYDVKMKEKGDIPEGYSVSREKKERFSLILESASTNQTSMYLCASSTAQGHSYEQYFGPGTRLTVT.

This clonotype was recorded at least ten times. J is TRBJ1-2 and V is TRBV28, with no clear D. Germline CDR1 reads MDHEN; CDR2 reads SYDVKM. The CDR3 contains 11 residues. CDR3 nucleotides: TGTGTTTCATTTTCTAACTATGGCTACACCTTC. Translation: CVSFSNYGYTF.

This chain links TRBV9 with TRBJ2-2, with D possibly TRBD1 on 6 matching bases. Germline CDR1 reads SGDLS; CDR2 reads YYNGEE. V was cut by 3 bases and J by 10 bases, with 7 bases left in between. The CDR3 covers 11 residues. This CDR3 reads CASSAGEELFF. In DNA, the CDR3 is TGTGCCAGCAGCGCAGGGGAGGAGCTGTTTTTT.

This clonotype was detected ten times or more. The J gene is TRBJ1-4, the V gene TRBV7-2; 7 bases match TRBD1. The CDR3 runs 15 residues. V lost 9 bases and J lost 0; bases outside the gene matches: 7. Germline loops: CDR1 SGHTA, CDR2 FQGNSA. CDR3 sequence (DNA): TGTGCCAGTTCGGGGACAGCGTCAACTAATGAAAAACTGTTTTTT. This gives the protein CASSGTASTNEKLFF.

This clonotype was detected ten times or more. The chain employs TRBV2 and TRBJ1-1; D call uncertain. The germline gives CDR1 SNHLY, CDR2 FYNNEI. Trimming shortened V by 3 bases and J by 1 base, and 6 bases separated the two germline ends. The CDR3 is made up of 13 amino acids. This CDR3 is CASSEEQNTEAFF. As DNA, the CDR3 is TGTGCCAGCAGTGAGGAACAGAACACTGAAGCTTTCTTT.

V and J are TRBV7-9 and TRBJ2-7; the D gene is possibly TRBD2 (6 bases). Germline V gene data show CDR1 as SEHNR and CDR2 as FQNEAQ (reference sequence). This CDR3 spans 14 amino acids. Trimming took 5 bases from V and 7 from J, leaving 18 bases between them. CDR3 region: CASSRTGLTWEQYF. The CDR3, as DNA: TGTGCCAGCAGCCGGACGGGACTTACGTGGGAGCAGTACTTC.

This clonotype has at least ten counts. CDR3 sequence reads: CAISDDGLARPSGDEQFF. For the CDR3, the DNA is TGTGCCATCAGTGATGACGGACTAGCGAGACCAAGCGGGGATGAGCAGTTCTTC. V is TRBV10-3 and J is TRBJ2-1, with 9 bases that match TRBD2. The CDR3 is made up of 18 amino acids. V dropped 3 bases and J dropped 8; count of bases not matched to a gene: 17. Germline CDR1 is ENHRY and CDR2 is SYGVKD.

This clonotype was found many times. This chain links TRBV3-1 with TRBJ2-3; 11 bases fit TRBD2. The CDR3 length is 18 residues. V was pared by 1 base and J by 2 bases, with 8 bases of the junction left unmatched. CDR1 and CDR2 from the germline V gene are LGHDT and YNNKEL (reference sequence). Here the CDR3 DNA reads TGTGCCAGCAGCCAAGGCGGTACTAGCGGGGGATACACAGATACGCAGTATTTT. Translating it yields CASSQGGTSGGYTDTQYF.

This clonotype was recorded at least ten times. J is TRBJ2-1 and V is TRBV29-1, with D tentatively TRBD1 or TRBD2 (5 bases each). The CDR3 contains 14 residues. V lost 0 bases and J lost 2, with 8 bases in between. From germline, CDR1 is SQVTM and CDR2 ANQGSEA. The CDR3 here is CSVEDRDPYNEQFF. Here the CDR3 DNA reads TGCAGCGTTGAAGACCGGGACCCCTACAATGAGCAGTTCTTC.

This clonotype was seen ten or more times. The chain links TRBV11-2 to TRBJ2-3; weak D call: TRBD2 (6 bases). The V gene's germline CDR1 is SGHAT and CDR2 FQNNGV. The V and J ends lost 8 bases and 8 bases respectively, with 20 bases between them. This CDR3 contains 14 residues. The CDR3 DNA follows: TGTGCCAGCGAGTTGGGACTCCGGAGGGGTACGCAGTATTTT. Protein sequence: CASELGLRRGTQYF.

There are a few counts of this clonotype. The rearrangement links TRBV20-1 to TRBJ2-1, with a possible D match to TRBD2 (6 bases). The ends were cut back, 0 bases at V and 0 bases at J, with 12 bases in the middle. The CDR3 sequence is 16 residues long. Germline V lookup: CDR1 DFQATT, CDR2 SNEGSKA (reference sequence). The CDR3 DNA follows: TGCAGTGCTAGAGATTTCGCGGGGAGCTCCTACAATGAGCAGTTCTTC. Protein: CSARDFAGSSYNEQFF.

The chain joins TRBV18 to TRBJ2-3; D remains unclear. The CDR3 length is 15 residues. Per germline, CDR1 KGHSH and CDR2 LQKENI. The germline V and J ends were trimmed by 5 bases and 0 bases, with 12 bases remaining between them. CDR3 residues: CASSSRGISTDTQYF. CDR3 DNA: TGTGCCAGCTCATCGCGTGGGATTAGCACAGATACGCAGTATTTT.

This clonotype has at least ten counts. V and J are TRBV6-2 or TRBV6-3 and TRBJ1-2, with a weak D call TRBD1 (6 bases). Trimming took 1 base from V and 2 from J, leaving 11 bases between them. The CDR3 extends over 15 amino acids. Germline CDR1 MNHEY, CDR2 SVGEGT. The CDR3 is CASSYWTAGNYGYTF. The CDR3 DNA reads TGTGCCAGCAGTTACTGGACAGCTGGGAACTATGGCTACACCTTC.

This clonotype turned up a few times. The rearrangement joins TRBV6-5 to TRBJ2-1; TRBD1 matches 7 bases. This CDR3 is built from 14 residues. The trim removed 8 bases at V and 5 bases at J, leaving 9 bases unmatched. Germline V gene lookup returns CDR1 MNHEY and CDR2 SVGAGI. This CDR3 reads CASGKRQGDNEQFF. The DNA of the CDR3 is TGTGCCAGCGGCAAAAGACAGGGCGACAATGAGCAGTTCTTC.

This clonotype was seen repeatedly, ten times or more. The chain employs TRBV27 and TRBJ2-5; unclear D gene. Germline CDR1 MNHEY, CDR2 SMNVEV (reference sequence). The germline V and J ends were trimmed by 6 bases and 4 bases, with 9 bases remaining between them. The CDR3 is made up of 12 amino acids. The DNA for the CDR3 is TGTGCCAGCAGCCAAACCCGAGAGACCCAGTACTTC. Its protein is CASSQTRETQYF.

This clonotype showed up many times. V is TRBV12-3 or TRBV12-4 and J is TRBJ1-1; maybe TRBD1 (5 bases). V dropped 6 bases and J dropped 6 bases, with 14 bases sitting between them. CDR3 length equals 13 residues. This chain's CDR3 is CASSPGRGPEAFF. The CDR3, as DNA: TGTGCCAGCAGCCCGGGGCGGGGCCCTGAAGCTTTCTTT.

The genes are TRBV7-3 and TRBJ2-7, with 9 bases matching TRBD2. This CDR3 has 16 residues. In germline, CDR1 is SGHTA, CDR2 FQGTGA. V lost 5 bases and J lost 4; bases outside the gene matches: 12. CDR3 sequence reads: CASSGGVGSGGYEQYF. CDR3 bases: TGTGCCAGCAGCGGCGGTGTAGGTAGCGGGGGTTACGAGCAGTACTTC. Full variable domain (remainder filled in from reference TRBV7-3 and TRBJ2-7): GAGVSQTPSNKVTEKGKYVELRCDPISGHTALYWYRQSLGQGPEFLIYFQGTGAADDSGLPNDRFFAVRPEGSVSTLKIQRTERGDSAVYLCASSGGVGSGGYEQYFGPGTRLTVT.

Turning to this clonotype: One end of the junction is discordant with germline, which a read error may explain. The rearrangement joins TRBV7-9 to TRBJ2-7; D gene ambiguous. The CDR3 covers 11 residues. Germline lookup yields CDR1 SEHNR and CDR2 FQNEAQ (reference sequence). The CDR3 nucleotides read TGTACCAGCTCTCTCCTACGTTGTTTGTCCTTC. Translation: CTSSLLRCLSF.

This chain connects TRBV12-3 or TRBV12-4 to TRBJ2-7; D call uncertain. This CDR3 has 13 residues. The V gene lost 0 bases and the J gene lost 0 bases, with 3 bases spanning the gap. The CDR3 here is CASSLADSYEQYF. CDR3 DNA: TGTGCCAGCAGTTTAGCGGACTCCTACGAGCAGTACTTC.

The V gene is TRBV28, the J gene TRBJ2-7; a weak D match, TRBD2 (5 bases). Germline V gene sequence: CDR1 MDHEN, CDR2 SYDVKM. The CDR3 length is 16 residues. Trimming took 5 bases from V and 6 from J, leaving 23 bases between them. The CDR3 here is CASSHVRPPRAPEQYF. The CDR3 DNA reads TGTGCCAGCAGTCATGTCCGGCCCCCGCGGGCCCCCGAGCAGTACTTC. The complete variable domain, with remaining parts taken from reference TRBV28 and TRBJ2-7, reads DVKVTQSSRYLVKRTGEKVFLECVQDMDHENMFWYRQDPGLGLRLIYFSYDVKMKEKGDIPEGYSVSREKKERFSLILESASTNQTSMYLCASSHVRPPRAPEQYFGPGTRLTVT.

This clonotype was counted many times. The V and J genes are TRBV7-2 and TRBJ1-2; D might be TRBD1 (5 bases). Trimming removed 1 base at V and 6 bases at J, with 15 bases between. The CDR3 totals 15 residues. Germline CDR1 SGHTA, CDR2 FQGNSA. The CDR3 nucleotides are TGTGCCAGCAGCTTAGGAGCGGGGGAATATGATGGCTACACCTTC. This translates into CASSLGAGEYDGYTF.

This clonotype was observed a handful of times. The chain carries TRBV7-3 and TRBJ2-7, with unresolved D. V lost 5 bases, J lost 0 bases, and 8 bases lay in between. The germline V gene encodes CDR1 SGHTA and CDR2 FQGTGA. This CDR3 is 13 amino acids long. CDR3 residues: CASSPTGSYEQYF. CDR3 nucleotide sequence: TGTGCCAGCAGCCCGACGGGCTCCTACGAGCAGTACTTC.

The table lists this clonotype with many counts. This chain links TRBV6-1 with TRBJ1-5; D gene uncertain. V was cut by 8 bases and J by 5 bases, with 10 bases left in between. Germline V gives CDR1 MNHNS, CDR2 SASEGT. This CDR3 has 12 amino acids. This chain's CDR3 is CASGEGDQPQHF. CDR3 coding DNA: TGTGCCAGCGGGGAGGGTGATCAGCCCCAGCATTTT.